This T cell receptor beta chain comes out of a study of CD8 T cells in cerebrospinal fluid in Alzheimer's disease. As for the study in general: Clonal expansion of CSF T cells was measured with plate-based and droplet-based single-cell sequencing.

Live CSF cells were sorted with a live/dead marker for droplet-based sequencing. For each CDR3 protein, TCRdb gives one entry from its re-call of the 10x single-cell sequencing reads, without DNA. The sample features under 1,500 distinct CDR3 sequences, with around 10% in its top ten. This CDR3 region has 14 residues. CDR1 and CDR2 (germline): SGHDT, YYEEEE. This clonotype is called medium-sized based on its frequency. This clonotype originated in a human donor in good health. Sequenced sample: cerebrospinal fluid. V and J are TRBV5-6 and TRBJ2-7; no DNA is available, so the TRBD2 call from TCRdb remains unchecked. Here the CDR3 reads CASSLRRERGEQYF. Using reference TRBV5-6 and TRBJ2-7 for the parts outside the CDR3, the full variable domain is DAGVTQSPTHLIKTRGQQVTLRCSPKSGHDTVSWYQQALGQGPQFIFQYYEEEERQRGNFPDRFSGHQFPNYSSELNVNALLLGDSALYLCASSLRRERGEQYFGPGTRLTVT.